This T cell receptor (beta chain) was identified in a study of CD8 T cell repertoires and HIV-1 epitope variants. Germline V gene lookup returns CDR1 LNHDA and CDR2 SQIVND (reference sequence). The CDR3 runs 15 residues. V gave up 4 bases and J gave up 0 bases, with 10 bases separating them. Assay: immunoSEQ multiplex PCR; the TCRdb copy retains only in-frame clones and omits some. The sample has 95,000 or so clones; just under 75% are singletons. The gene calls are TRBV19 and TRBJ1-5, with D possibly matching TRBD1 (5 bases). Sequencing was done on a sample of uncultured baseline CD8+ T cells from peripheral blood mononuclear cells (PBMCs). The sequence derives from a male donor with HIV. CDR3 amino acids: CASSKQAVSNQPQHF. As DNA, the CDR3 is TGTGCCAGTAGTAAACAGGCCGTTAGCAATCAGCCCCAGCATTTT. Full variable domain (outside the CDR3, taken from reference TRBV19 and TRBJ1-5): DGGITQSPKYLFRKEGQNVTLSCEQNLNHDAMYWYRQDPGQGLRLIYYSQIVNDFQKGDIAEGYSVSREKKESFPLTVTSAQKNPTAFYLCASSKQAVSNQPQHFGDGTRLSIL.